The T cell receptor beta chain under discussion was sequenced for a study of somatic mutations in cytotoxic T cells in rheumatoid arthritis. Background on the study: Blood (just over 29 ml EDTA) from each patient was taken right after diagnosis, before any treatment. General study findings and limits: No correction for multiple comparisons was applied to the slight TRBV07 underrepresentation in rheumatoid arthritis patients. Rising age went with increasing CD8+ clonality in rheumatoid arthritis patients; healthy controls showed no such increase. Researchers did not know the antigen targets of the expanded CD8+ clones.

Generated by immunoSEQ multiplex PCR, the TCRdb table keeps only in-frame clones and is missing some. Found here are under 20,000 clones, 85% of them singletons; the top ten hold approximately 6.3%. On this clone itself: Its specificity is not known.

The germline CDR1 and CDR2 sequences are LNHDA and SQIVND (reference sequence). The CDR3 contains 14 residues. The sequence came from a middle-aged woman with rheumatoid arthritis. The chain uses TRBV19 and TRBJ1-6; D remains unclear. The sample comprised CD8+ T cells sorted from blood. CDR3 nucleotide sequence: TGTGCGAGGACGGACGGAGGCGTAAATTCACCCCTCCACTTT. Protein sequence: CARTDGGVNSPLHF.